These 26 T cell receptor beta chains originate from one sample sequenced in a study of radiation and T cells in renal cell carcinoma. This table comes from immunoSEQ multiplex PCR, and its TCRdb copy is limited to in-frame clones, with some not included. Among nearly 50,000 clones listed, roughly 83% were seen once. Documented time point: baseline pretreatment blood. Indicated treatment: 15 Gy SBRT to primary tumor, nephrectomy 4 weeks later. The sample in question was blood, obtained from a patient whose treatment included radiotherapy and nephrectomy. The receptors stem from a woman aged 70-85 years with renal cell carcinoma.

The rearrangement joins TRBV6-5 to TRBJ1-1; 9 bases line up with TRBD1. The CDR3 totals 15 residues. J gave up 7 bases and V 2 bases, and 8 bases lay outside the gene matches. Germline V gene data show CDR1 as MNHEY and CDR2 as SVGAGI. CDR3 sequence (DNA): TGTGCCAGCAGTTACATCCCGGGACAGGGTGTTGAAGCTTTCTTT. Protein product: CASSYIPGQGVEAFF.

V gene TRBV28 combines with J gene TRBJ1-2; D perhaps matches TRBD1 (6 bases). Germline V gene sequence: CDR1 MDHEN, CDR2 SYDVKM. The CDR3 totals 16 residues. Trimming left V 10 bases short and J 1 base short, with 22 bases between. CDR3 DNA: TGTGCCACTCAATTAGGGGGGGCGTCCTTTAACTATGGCTACACCTTC. As protein: CATQLGGASFNYGYTF.

This clone was detected only once. This chain uses TRBV18 with TRBJ2-7, with TRBD2 matching 9 bases. The CDR3 runs to 15 residues. Germline V gene sequence: CDR1 KGHSH, CDR2 LQKENI. V lost 6 bases and J lost 3; bases outside the gene matches: 9. CDR3: CASSSALAGNYEQYF. CDR3 nucleotides: TGTGCCAGCTCGTCCGCCCTAGCGGGGAACTACGAGCAGTACTTC.

The CDR3 DNA reads as TGTGCCAGCAGCCCGGGGACAGGACTCCACACCATATATTTT. Translation gives CASSPGTGLHTIYF. The chain uses TRBV7-7 and TRBJ1-3; TRBD1 matches 8 bases. Germline V CDR1 and CDR2: SSHAT, FNYEAQ (reference sequence). The CDR3 runs 14 residues. V lost 5 bases to trimming and J lost 8 bases; unmatched junction nucleotides: 8.

V gene TRBV18 combines with J gene TRBJ2-7, with D perhaps TRBD1 (6 bases). The CDR3 has 16 amino acids. The V end was cut by 5 bases, the J end by 0 bases, with 17 bases between. Germline CDR1 KGHSH, CDR2 LQKENI. The CDR3 region has the DNA TGTGCCAGCTCATGGTCTGGGCAGGGGAGCTCCTACGAGCAGTACTTC. Its protein product is CASSWSGQGSSYEQYF.

The V call is TRBV7-2, the J call TRBJ1-1, with TRBD1 matching 9 bases. The V and J ends lost 2 bases and 12 bases, in that order; junction bases with no gene match: 4. CDR3 length: 12 amino acids. CDR1 is SGHTA and CDR2 is FQGNSA in the germline V gene. The CDR3: CASSLTGQGTFF. Written as DNA, the CDR3 is TGTGCCAGCAGCTTAACGGGACAGGGAACTTTCTTT.

This clone was observed a handful of times. V gene TRBV19 combines with J gene TRBJ2-7; possibly TRBD2 for D (7 bases). V was shortened by 6 bases and J by 6 bases, with 12 bases between the two germline ends. Germline assignment: CDR1 LNHDA and CDR2 SQIVND (reference sequence). The CDR3 has 12 amino acids. CDR3 DNA sequence: TGTGCCAGTAGCAACAGGGAGGGCGAGCAGTACTTC. It yields the protein CASSNREGEQYF. Supplemented by reference TRBV19 and TRBJ2-7, the full variable domain reads DGGITQSPKYLFRKEGQNVTLSCEQNLNHDAMYWYRQDPGQGLRLIYYSQIVNDFQKGDIAEGYSVSREKKESFPLTVTSAQKNPTAFYLCASSNREGEQYFGPGTRLTVT.

The rearrangement links TRBV5-6 to TRBJ1-5; D remains ambiguous. This CDR3 contains 14 residues. V was clipped by 3 bases and J by 2 bases, with 9 bases between them. The germline V gene encodes CDR1 SGHDT and CDR2 YYEEEE. CDR3 sequence reads: CASSSALGNQPQHF. CDR3 bases: TGTGCCAGCAGCTCGGCGTTGGGCAATCAGCCCCAGCATTTT.

This clone came up once. This chain joins TRBV27 and TRBJ2-3; TRBD2 matches 9 bases. V lost 4 bases, J lost 4 bases, and 6 bases stayed unmatched. CDR3 length: 15 amino acids. Germline CDR1 and CDR2: MNHEY and SMNVEV (reference sequence). CDR3 sequence: CASSSSSGNADTQYF. DNA for the CDR3: TGTGCCAGCAGTTCGTCTAGCGGGAATGCAGATACGCAGTATTTT.

The chain carries TRBV2 and TRBJ1-2; no definite D call. V was cut by 5 bases and J by 4 bases, with 14 bases left in between. CDR3 size: 14 residues. The germline V gene encodes CDR1 SNHLY and CDR2 FYNNEI. The CDR3 here is CASSPQTQSYGYTF. The CDR3 DNA reads TGTGCCAGCAGTCCCCAGACGCAATCCTATGGCTACACCTTC.

The chain recombines TRBV5-5 with TRBJ2-7; maybe TRBD2 (5 bases). The CDR3 extends over 14 amino acids. V gave up 6 bases and J gave up 1 base, with 14 bases separating them. Germline V gene sequence: CDR1 SGHKS, CDR2 YYEKEE (reference sequence). The CDR3 DNA follows: TGTGCCAGCACCAAAGTCCGGGGATCCTACGAGCAGTACTTC. Protein sequence: CASTKVRGSYEQYF.

The V and J genes are TRBV7-9 and TRBJ1-5; D possibly corresponds to TRBD1 (5 bases). The CDR3 extends over 14 amino acids. The germline V and J ends were trimmed by 1 base and 5 bases, with 9 bases remaining between them. CDR1 is SEHNR and CDR2 is FQNEAQ in the germline V gene (reference sequence). CDR3 sequence: CASSLGRADQPQHF. The CDR3 bases are TGTGCCAGCAGCTTAGGCAGGGCTGATCAGCCCCAGCATTTT.

The rearrangement uses TRBV6-1 and TRBJ1-2, with TRBD1 matching over 11 bases. The CDR3 length is 13 residues. Germline values: CDR1 MNHNS, CDR2 SASEGT. Trimming removed 6 bases from V and 7 bases from J; junction bases left unmatched: 4. The chain's CDR3 is CASRTGTGGGYTF. As DNA, the CDR3 is TGTGCCAGCAGGACTGGGACAGGGGGTGGCTACACCTTC.

The rearrangement links TRBV7-9 to TRBJ1-2; a possible D gene is TRBD1 (5 bases). The CDR3 spans 15 residues. From germline, CDR1 is SEHNR and CDR2 FQNEAQ (reference sequence). The germline V and J ends were trimmed by 5 bases and 4 bases, with 17 bases remaining between them. The CDR3 region has the DNA TGTGCCAGCAGCCCCCCCTCGGGGACCTCCTATGGCTACACCTTC. Amino acids: CASSPPSGTSYGYTF.

The chain is built from TRBV19 and TRBJ2-5; 7 bases match TRBD1. After removal of 6 bases from V and 5 bases from J, the junction contained 12 bases not matched to a gene. Germline values: CDR1 LNHDA, CDR2 SQIVND (reference sequence). The CDR3 totals 15 residues. The CDR3 is CASSKQGWYGETQYF. The DNA for the CDR3 is TGTGCCAGTAGCAAACAGGGGTGGTATGGGGAGACCCAGTACTTC.

The chain couples TRBV28 to TRBJ2-2; no firm D call. The CDR3 runs 14 residues. Germline assignment: CDR1 MDHEN and CDR2 SYDVKM. V was shortened by 7 bases and J by 6 bases, with 15 bases between the two germline ends. The chain's CDR3 is CASTLGRPPGELFF. Here the CDR3 DNA reads TGTGCCAGCACCTTAGGGCGTCCCCCCGGGGAGCTGTTTTTT.

The J gene is TRBJ2-1, the V gene TRBV6-5; D might be TRBD2 (6 bases). From germline, CDR1 is MNHEY and CDR2 SVGAGI. V was cut by 4 bases and J by 3 bases, with 10 bases left in between. There are 14 residues in the CDR3. The CDR3 sequence: CASSLGSGYNEQFF. CDR3 DNA sequence: TGTGCCAGCAGTTTAGGTAGCGGCTACAATGAGCAGTTCTTC.

This clone was seen many times. The V gene is TRBV21-1, the J gene TRBJ1-5. TRBV21-1 is described as a pseudogene. The CDR3 has 13 amino acids. The CDR3 region has the DNA TGTGCCAGCAGCAGTGATAGCAATCAGCCCCAGCATTTT. This sequence encodes CASSSDSNQPQHF.

In this sample, this clone turned up a few times. Here the CDR3 reads CASSFARGDDSPLHF. CDR3 nucleotide sequence: TGTGCCAGCAGCTTCGCACGGGGGGACGATTCACCCCTCCACTTT. The rearrangement links TRBV7-8 to TRBJ1-6, with D possibly TRBD1 on 5 matching bases. CDR3 size: 15 residues. Looked up from germline, CDR1 is SGHVS and CDR2 is FQNEAQ. Between the trimmed V and J ends, which lost 3 bases and 8 bases, there was a span of 14 bases. The variable domain in full, with the rest retrieved from reference TRBV7-8 and TRBJ1-6, is GAGVSQSPRYKVAKRGQDVALRCDPISGHVSLFWYQQALGQGPEFLTYFQNEAQLDKSGLPSDRFFAERPEGSVSTLKIQRTQQEDSAVYLCASSFARGDDSPLHFGNGTRLTVT.

The rearrangement links TRBV5-1 to TRBJ2-7; D possibly corresponds to TRBD2 (6 bases). Germline V gives CDR1 SGHRS, CDR2 YFSETQ. Trimming cost V 0 bases and J 1 base, with 8 bases left between them. There are 14 residues in the CDR3. CDR3 sequence reads: CASSLASASYEQYF. The DNA for the CDR3 is TGCGCCAGCAGCTTGGCTAGCGCGTCCTACGAGCAGTACTTC.

The chain combines TRBV7-9 with TRBJ2-7; 8 bases are a match to TRBD1. Germline V gene lookup returns CDR1 SEHNR and CDR2 FQNEAQ (reference sequence). This CDR3 has 14 residues. J gave up 5 bases and V 5 bases, and 8 bases lay outside the gene matches. The CDR3 spells CASSVTDRVNEQYF. The CDR3 DNA follows: TGTGCCAGCAGCGTCACGGACAGGGTCAACGAGCAGTACTTC.

This chain joins TRBV27 and TRBJ2-7; 11 bases map to TRBD2. The J segment lost 0 bases and the V segment lost 8 bases, leaving 9 bases of the junction unmatched. Looked up from germline, CDR1 is MNHEY and CDR2 is SMNVEV (reference sequence). The CDR3 totals 16 residues. The CDR3 DNA reads as TGTGCCAGCGGACGAGGTAGCGGGAGGGCCTCCTACGAGCAGTACTTC. Its translation is CASGRGSGRASYEQYF.

Remarks on this clone: One end of the junction varies from germline; a read error may be responsible. The CDR3 here is CASTESGGAAYEQYF. CDR3 in DNA: TGCGCCAGCACTGAGAGTGGCGGGGCGGCCTACGAGCAGTACTTC. V is TRBV10-2 and J is TRBJ2-7; a possible D gene is TRBD2 (6 bases). This CDR3 has 15 amino acids. The germline V gene encodes CDR1 WSHSY and CDR2 SAAADI.

The genes are TRBV7-2 and TRBJ2-7; 10 bases are shared with TRBD2. The V and J ends lost 5 bases and 5 bases, in that order; junction bases with no gene match: 6. The CDR3 loop spans 14 amino acids. Germline-derived CDR1 and CDR2 are SGHTA and FQGNSA. This chain's CDR3 is CASSISGGADEQYF. DNA for the CDR3: TGTGCCAGCAGCATCAGCGGGGGGGCCGACGAGCAGTACTTC.

CDR3 region: CASSERASSNQPQHF. The CDR3 bases are TGTGCCAGCAGTGAAAGGGCTTCGAGCAATCAGCCCCAGCATTTT. This chain connects TRBV6-1 to TRBJ1-5; no clear D. The germline gives CDR1 MNHNS, CDR2 SASEGT. The CDR3 has 15 residues. V was shortened by 2 bases and J by 1 base, with 9 bases between the two germline ends.

The genes are TRBV27 and TRBJ2-1; 14 nucleotides match TRBD2. Germline V gives CDR1 MNHEY, CDR2 SMNVEV (reference sequence). The J segment lost 7 bases and the V segment lost 3 bases, leaving 2 bases of the junction unmatched. The CDR3 runs 15 residues. CDR3 residues: CASSLTSGRANEQFF. For the CDR3, the DNA is TGTGCCAGCAGTTTGACTAGCGGGAGGGCAAATGAGCAGTTCTTC.